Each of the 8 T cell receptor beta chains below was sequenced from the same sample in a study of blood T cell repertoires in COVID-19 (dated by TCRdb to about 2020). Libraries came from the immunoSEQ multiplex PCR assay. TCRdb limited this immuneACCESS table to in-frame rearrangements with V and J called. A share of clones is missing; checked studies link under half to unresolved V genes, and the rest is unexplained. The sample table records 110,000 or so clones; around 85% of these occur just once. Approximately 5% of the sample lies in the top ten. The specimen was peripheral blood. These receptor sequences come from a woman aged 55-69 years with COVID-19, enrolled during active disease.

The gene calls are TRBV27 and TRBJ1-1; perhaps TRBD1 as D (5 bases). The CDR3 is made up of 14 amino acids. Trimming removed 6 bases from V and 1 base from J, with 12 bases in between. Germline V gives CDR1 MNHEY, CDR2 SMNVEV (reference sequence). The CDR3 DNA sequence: TGTGCCAGCAGCCGCTCTACAGGGAACACTGAAGCTTTCTTT. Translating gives CASSRSTGNTEAFF.

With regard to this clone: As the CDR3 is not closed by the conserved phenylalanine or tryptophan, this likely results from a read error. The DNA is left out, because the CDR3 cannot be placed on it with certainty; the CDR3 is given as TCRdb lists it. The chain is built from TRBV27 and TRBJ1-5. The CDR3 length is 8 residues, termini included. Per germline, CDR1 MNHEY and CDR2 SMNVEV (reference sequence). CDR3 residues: CASSLPNS.

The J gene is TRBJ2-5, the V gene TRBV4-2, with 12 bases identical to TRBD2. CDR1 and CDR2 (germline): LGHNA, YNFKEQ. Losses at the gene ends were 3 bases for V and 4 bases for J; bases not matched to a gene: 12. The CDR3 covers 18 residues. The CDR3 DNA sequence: TGTGCCAGCAGCCAGAAACTAGCGGGGGGCTCCTTGGGAGAGACCCAGTACTTC. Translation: CASSQKLAGGSLGETQYF.

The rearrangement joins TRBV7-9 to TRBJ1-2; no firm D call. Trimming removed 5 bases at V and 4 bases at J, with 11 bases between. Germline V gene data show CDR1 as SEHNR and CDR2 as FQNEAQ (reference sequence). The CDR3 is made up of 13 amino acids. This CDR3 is CASSPVWSYGYTF. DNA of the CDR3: TGTGCCAGCAGCCCGGTATGGAGCTATGGCTACACCTTC.

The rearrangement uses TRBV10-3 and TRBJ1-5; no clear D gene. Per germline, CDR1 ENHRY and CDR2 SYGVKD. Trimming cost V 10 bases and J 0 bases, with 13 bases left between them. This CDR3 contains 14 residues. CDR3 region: CATGEEYSNQPQHF. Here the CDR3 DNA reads TGTGCCACCGGAGAAGAATATAGCAATCAGCCCCAGCATTTT.

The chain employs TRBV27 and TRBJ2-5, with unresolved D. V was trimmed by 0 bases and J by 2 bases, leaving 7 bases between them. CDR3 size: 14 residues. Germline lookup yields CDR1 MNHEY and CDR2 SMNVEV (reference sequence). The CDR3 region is CASSLSTPQETQYF. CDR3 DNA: TGTGCCAGCAGTTTATCGACACCACAAGAGACCCAGTACTTC.

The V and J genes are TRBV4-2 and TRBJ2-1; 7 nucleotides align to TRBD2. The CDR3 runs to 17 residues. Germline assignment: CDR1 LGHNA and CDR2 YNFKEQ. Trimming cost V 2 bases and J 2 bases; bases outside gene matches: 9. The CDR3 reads CASSQMGSSGTYNEQFF. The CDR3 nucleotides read TGTGCCAGCAGCCAAATGGGGTCTAGCGGCACCTACAATGAGCAGTTCTTC.

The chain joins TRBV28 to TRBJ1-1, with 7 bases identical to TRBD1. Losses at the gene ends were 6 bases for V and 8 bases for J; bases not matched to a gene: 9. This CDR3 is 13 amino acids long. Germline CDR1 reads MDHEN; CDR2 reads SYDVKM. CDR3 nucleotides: TGTGCCAGCAGCATCCCCGACAGGGCCGAAGCTTTCTTT. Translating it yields CASSIPDRAEAFF.